This T cell receptor (beta chain) was captured by sequencing in a study of cytomegalovirus exposure and HLA in healthy donors. Study-level information: The study's early data release held about 85 million unique TCRs from HLA-typed donors.

Germline V gene sequence: CDR1 MDHEN, CDR2 SYDVKM. The CDR3 has 15 amino acids. Trimming removed 10 bases from V and 4 bases from J; junction bases left unmatched: 15. Primers for the PCR totalled 60 Vbeta and 13 Jbeta. The table came from immunoSEQ multiplex PCR; TCRdb's copy has only in-frame clones and leaves some out. The data contain 100,000 to 150,000 clones, 77% of them singletons. Turning to this clone: Its antigen is unidentified.

Study results and caveats: Cytomegalovirus association was assigned to more than 150 TCR beta chains. An apparent linkage of common viral pathogens to several of the most significant clusters emerged in a later analysis.

The sequenced sample consisted of PBMCs. This clonotype was sampled from a male donor in good health and CMV-seropositive. This rearrangement joins TRBV28 to TRBJ2-7; 8 bases agree with TRBD1. For the CDR3, the DNA is TGTGCCACCATCCCTCTTCAGGGGGCTTCGTACGAGCAGTACTTC. This encodes CATIPLQGASYEQYF.